This T cell receptor (beta chain) stems from a study of blood T cell repertoires in COVID-19. Original data processing: Reference gene primer amplification gave estimated nucleated cell counts. The repertoire was sequenced with immunoSEQ multiplex PCR; TCRdb's copy has only in-frame clones and lacks some. V, J and clone size are those of that table, while D and trimming were read from the DNA. The data hold 300,000 or so clones, with 87% observed a single time. This clone appeared once. The source is a man aged 50-60 years with active or convalescent COVID-19. The sample taken for sequencing was peripheral blood.

The CDR3 DNA sequence: TGTGCCAGCAGCTTCGGGACACTTGACACTGAAGCTTTCTTT. This gives the protein CASSFGTLDTEAFF. The chain links TRBV3-1 (or the pseudogene TRBV3-2) to TRBJ1-1, with a possible D match to TRBD1 (6 bases). Trimming removed 5 bases at V and 3 bases at J, with 13 bases between. Germline CDR1 and CDR2: LGHDT and YNNKEL (reference sequence). CDR3 length equals 14 residues.